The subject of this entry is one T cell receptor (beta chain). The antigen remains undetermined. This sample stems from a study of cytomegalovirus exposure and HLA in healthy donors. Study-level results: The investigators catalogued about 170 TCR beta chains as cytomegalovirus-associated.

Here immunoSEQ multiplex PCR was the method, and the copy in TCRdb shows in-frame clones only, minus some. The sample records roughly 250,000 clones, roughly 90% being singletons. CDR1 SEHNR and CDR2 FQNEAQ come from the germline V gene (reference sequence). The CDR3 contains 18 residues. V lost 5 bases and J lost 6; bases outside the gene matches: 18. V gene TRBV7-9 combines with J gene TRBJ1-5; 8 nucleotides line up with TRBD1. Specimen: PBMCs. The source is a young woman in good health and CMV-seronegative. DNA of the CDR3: TGTGCCAGCAGCGATCTGCCGGGTTCAGGGGGCATCGGTCAGCCCCAGCATTTT. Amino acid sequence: CASSDLPGSGGIGQPQHF.